A selection of T cell receptor beta chains follows, all from one sample in a study of blood T cell repertoires in COVID-19. Only in-frame clones appear in the TCRdb table, and some are missing; sequencing was by immunoSEQ multiplex PCR. This table holds around 120,000 clones, roughly 80% found once. The specimen sequenced was peripheral blood. These receptors were collected from a man aged 45 to 65 with acute or convalescent COVID-19. CDR3s include the opening cysteine and the closing phenylalanine or tryptophan. A D gene is named only where the DNA matches it firmly. Not every row has a clone size; where given, it reads once, few, many or a size class.

TRBJ2-5	NA	TRBV2	NA	CASGGRGRETQYF	TGTGCCAGCGGAGGGCGGGGCCGGGAGACCCAGTACTTC
TRBJ2-3	once	TRBV19	NA	CASSIEGREIDTQYF	TGTGCCAGTAGTATAGAAGGCAGGGAAATAGATACGCAGTATTTT
TRBJ2-1	NA	TRBV9	NA	CASSVRGTYNEQFF	TGTGCCAGCAGCGTAAGGGGGACCTACAATGAGCAGTTCTTC
TRBJ1-2	NA	TRBV5-1	TRBD1	CASSPRSQGSGYTF	TGCGCCAGCAGCCCTCGGTCACAGGGGAGTGGCTACACCTTC
TRBJ2-7	NA	TRBV5-1	NA	CASSLALGGLPYEQYF	TGCGCCAGCAGCTTAGCCCTCGGGGGTCTTCCCTACGAGCAGTACTTC
TRBJ1-1	NA	TRBV11-3	NA	CASSEDTGEAFF	TGTGCCAGCAGTGAAGATACAGGGGAAGCTTTCTTT
TRBJ1-5	once	TRBV2	NA	CASRAGFGHQPQHF	TGTGCCAGCAGAGCAGGGTTCGGCCATCAGCCCCAGCATTTT
TRBJ2-2	NA	TRBV10-3	NA	CAISERGSPTGELFF	TGTGCCATCAGTGAGAGAGGGAGCCCCACCGGGGAGCTGTTTTTT
TRBJ1-3	NA	TRBV9	NA	CASSDSGSGNTIYF	TGTGCCAGCAGCGACTCAGGGTCTGGAAACACCATATATTTT
TRBJ2-3	NA	TRBV18	TRBD2	CASSELAGSTDTQYF	TGTGCCAGCTCCGAACTAGCGGGGAGCACAGATACGCAGTATTTT
TRBJ1-2	NA	TRBV4-1	NA	CASSRSETSFYGYTF	TGCGCCAGCAGCAGAAGTGAGACATCTTTCTATGGCTACACCTTC
TRBJ2-6	NA	TRBV18	TRBD1	CASSPITGVGANVLTF	TGTGCCAGCTCACCGATAACAGGGGTAGGGGCCAACGTCCTGACTTTC